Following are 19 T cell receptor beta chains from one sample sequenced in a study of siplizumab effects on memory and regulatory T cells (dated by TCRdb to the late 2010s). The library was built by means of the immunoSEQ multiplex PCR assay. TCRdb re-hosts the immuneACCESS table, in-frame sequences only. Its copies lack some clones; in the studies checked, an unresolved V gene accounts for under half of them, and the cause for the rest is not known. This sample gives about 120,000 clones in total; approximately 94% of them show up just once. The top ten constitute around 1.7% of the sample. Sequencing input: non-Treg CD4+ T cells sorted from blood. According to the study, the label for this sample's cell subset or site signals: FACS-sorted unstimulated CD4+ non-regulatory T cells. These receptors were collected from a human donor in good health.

The CDR3: CASSGLTPDTQYF. DNA for the CDR3: TGTGCCAGCTCGGGGCTCACACCAGATACGCAGTATTTT. V and J are TRBV7-3 and TRBJ2-3; D might be TRBD1 or TRBD2, each matching 5 bases. The CDR3 covers 13 residues. The germline V and J ends were trimmed by 8 bases and 4 bases, with 13 bases remaining between them. The germline V gene encodes CDR1 SGHTA and CDR2 FQGTGA.

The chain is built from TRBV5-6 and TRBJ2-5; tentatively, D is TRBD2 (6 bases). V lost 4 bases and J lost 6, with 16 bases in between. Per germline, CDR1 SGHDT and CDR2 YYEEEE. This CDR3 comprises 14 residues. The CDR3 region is CASSRPGEVKTQYF. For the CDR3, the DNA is TGTGCCAGCAGCCGTCCGGGGGAGGTGAAGACCCAGTACTTC.

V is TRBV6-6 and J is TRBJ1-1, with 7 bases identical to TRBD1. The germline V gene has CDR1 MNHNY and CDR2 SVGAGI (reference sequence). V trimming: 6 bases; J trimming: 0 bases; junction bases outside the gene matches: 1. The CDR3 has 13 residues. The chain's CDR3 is CASRDRLNTEAFF. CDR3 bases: TGTGCCAGCAGGGACAGGTTGAACACTGAAGCTTTCTTT.

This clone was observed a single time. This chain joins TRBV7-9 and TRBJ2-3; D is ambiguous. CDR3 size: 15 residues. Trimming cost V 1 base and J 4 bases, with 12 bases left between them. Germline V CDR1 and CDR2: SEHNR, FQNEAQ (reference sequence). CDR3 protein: CASSLDGIGPDTQYF. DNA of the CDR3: TGTGCCAGCAGCTTAGATGGCATCGGGCCAGATACGCAGTATTTT.

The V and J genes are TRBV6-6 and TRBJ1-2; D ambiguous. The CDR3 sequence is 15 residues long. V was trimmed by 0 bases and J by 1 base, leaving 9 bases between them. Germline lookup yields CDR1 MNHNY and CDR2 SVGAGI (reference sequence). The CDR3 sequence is CASSYSPRINYGYTF. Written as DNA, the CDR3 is TGTGCCAGCAGTTACTCGCCCAGGATTAACTATGGCTACACCTTC.

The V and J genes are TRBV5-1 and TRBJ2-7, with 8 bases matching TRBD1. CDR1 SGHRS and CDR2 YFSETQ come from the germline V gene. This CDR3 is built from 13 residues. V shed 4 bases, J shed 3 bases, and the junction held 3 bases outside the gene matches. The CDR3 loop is CASSGGQDYEQYF. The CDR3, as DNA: TGCGCCAGCAGCGGGGGACAGGACTACGAGCAGTACTTC.

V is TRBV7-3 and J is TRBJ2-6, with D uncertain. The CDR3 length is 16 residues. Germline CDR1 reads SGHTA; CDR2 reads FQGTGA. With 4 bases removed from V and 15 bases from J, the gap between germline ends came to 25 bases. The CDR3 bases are TGTGCCAGCAGCTCCTCTTTGGGTCCTTCTACTTTTAGCCTGACTTTC. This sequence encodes CASSSSLGPSTFSLTF.

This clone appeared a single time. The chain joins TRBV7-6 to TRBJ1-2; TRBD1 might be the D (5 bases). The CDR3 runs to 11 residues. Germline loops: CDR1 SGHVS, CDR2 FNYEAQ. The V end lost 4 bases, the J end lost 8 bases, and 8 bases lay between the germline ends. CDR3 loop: CASSSGYGYTF. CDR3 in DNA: TGTGCCAGCAGCTCAGGGTACGGCTACACCTTC. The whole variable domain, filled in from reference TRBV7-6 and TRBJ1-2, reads GAGVSQSPRYKVTKRGQDVALRCDPISGHVSLYWYRQALGQGPEFLTYFNYEAQQDKSGLPNDRFSAERPEGSISTLTIQRTEQRDSAMYRCASSSGYGYTFGSGTRLTVV.

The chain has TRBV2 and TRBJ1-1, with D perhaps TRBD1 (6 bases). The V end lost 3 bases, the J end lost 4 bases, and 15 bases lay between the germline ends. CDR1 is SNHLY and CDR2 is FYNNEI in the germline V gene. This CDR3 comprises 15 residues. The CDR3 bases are TGTGCCAGCAGTGAGATCAGGGGCACGGGCACTGAAGCTTTCTTT. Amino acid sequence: CASSEIRGTGTEAFF. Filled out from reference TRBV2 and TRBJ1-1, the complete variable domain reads EPEVTQTPSHQVTQMGQEVILRCVPISNHLYFYWYRQILGQKVEFLVSFYNNEISEKSEIFDDQFSVERPDGSNFTLKIRSTKLEDSAMYFCASSEIRGTGTEAFFGQGTRLTVV.

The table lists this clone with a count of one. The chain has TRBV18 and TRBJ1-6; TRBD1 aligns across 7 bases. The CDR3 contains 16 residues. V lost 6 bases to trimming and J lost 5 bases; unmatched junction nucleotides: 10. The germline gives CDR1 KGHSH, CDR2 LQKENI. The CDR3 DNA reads TGTGCCAGCTCGCCCTTCCGGGACAGTCATAATTCACCCCTCCACTTT. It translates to CASSPFRDSHNSPLHF.

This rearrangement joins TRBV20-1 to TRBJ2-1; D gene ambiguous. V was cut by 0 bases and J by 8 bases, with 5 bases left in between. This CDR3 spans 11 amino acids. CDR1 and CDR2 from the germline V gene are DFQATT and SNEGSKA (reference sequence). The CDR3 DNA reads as TGCAGTGCTAGAGATCAACATGAGCAGTTCTTC. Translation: CSARDQHEQFF.

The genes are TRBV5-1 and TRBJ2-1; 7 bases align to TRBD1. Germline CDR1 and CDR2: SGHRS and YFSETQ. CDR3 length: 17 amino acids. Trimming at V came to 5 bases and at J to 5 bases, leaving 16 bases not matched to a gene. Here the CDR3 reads CASSTYPPGQQDNEQFF. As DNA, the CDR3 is TGCGCCAGCAGTACTTACCCCCCGGGACAGCAAGACAATGAGCAGTTCTTC. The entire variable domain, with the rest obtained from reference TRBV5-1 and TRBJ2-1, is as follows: KAGVTQTPRYLIKTRGQQVTLSCSPISGHRSVSWYQQTPGQGLQFLFEYFSETQRNKGNFPGRFSGRQFSNSRSEMNVSTLELGDSALYLCASSTYPPGQQDNEQFFGPGTRLTVL.

CDR3 sequence: CASSLVLRDGYEQYF. In nucleotides, the CDR3 is TGTGCCAGCAGCTTAGTGCTGCGGGACGGCTACGAGCAGTACTTC. The V gene is TRBV7-9, the J gene TRBJ2-7, with D possibly TRBD2 on 6 matching bases. V was trimmed by 1 base and J by 3 bases, leaving 13 bases between them. Germline CDR1 SEHNR, CDR2 FQNEAQ (reference sequence). The CDR3 loop spans 15 amino acids.

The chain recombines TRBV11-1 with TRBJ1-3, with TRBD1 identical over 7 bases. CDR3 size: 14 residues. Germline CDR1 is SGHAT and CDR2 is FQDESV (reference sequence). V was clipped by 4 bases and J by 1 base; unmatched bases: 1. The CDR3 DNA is TGTGCCAGCAGCTACAGGGGATCTGGAAACACCATATATTTT. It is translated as CASSYRGSGNTIYF.

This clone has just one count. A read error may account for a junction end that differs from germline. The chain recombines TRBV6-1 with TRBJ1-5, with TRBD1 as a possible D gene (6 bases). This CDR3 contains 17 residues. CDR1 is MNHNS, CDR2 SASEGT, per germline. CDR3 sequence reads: CAGSESAGTFSKQPQHF. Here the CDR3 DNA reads TGTGCCGGCAGTGAATCCGCCGGGACATTTTCCAAACAGCCCCAGCATTTT.

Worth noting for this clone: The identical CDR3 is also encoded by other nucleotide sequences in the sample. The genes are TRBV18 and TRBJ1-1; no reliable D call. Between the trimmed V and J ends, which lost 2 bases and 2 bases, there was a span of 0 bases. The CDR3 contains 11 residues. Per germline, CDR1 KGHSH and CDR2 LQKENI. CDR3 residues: CASSPNTEAFF. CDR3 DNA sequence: TGTGCCAGCTCACCAAACACTGAAGCTTTCTTT. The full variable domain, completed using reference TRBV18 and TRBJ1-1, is NAGVMQNPRHLVRRRGQEARLRCSPMKGHSHVYWYRQLPEEGLKFMVYLQKENIIDESGMPKERFSAEFPKEGPSILRIQQVVRGDSAAYFCASSPNTEAFFGQGTRLTVV.

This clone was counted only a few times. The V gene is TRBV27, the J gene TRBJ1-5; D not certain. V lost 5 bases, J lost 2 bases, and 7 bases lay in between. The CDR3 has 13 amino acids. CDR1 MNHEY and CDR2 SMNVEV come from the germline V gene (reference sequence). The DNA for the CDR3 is TGTGCCAGCAGTCACGGGGGCAATCAGCCCCAGCATTTT. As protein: CASSHGGNQPQHF.

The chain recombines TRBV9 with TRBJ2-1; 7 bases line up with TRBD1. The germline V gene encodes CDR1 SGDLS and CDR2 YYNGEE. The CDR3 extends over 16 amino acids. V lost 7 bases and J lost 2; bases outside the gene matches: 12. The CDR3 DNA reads TGTGCCAGCTCCCTGTTTCTGACAGGGACCTACAATGAGCAGTTCTTC. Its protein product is CASSLFLTGTYNEQFF.

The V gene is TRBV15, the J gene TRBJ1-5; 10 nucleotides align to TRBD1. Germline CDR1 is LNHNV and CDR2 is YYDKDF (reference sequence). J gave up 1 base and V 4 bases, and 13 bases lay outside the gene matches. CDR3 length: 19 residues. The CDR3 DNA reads TGTGCCACCAGCATCGGGACAGGGGTGGGACGGGGGAGCAATCAGCCCCAGCATTTT. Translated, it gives CATSIGTGVGRGSNQPQHF.